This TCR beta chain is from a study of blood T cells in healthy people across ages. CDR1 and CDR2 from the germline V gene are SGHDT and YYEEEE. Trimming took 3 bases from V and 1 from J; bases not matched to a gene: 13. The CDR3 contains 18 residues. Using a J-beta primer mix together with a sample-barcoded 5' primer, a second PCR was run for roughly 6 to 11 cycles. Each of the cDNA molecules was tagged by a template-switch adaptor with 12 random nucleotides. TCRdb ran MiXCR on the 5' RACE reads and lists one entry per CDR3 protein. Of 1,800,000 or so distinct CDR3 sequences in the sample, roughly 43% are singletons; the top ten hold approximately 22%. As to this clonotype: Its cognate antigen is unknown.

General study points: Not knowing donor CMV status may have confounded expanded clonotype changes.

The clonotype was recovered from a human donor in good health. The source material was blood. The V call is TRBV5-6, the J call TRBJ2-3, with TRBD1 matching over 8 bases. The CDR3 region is CASSSRRDRGTRTDTQYF. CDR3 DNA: TGTGCCAGCAGCTCCCGGCGTGACAGGGGCACACGCACAGATACGCAGTATTTT.